This T cell receptor (beta chain) was profiled in a study of blood T cell repertoires in COVID-19. At the level of the study: The samples span acute and convalescent COVID-19 from the United States, Italy and Spain. In each case, the material was cDNA or gDNA derived from T cells, B-cell-depleted T cells, or PBMCs.

Authors' processing steps: Reference gene primer amplification gave nucleated cell count estimates. Using immunoSEQ multiplex PCR, the repertoire was profiled, and TCRdb retains in-frame clones only, with some absent. Clonal size and the V and J genes are those of that table, whereas D and trimming came from the DNA. This repertoire shows about 59,000 clones, around 81% found once; its top ten account for 3.5%. Germline V gene sequence: CDR1 MNHEY, CDR2 SVGEGT. Trimming removed 3 bases from V and 5 bases from J, with 8 bases in between. The CDR3 spans 13 residues. The chain combines TRBV6-2 or TRBV6-3 with TRBJ1-5; tentatively, D is TRBD1 (6 bases). Sequenced material: peripheral blood. The TCR was taken from a woman of 80 years or more with acute or convalescent COVID-19. CDR3 in amino acids: CASSYGQYQPQHF. In DNA form, the CDR3 reads TGTGCCAGCAGTTATGGACAGTATCAGCCCCAGCATTTT.